The 21 T cell receptor beta chains below all came from one sample that was sequenced in a study of cytomegalovirus exposure and HLA in healthy donors. The primer mix had 60 Vbeta and 13 Jbeta primers. TCRdb keeps only in-frame clones here, not all; method: immunoSEQ multiplex PCR. Of roughly 170,000 clones in the sample, about four fifths were seen once. The sequencing input was PBMCs. The receptor source for this set is a man aged 25 to 40 in good health and CMV-seronegative.

The CDR3 region is CASSPVRGPSGGYTF. In DNA, the CDR3 is TGTGCCAGCAGCCCAGTCCGGGGTCCCTCGGGTGGCTACACCTTC. The rearrangement uses TRBV11-2 and TRBJ1-2, with D uncertain. Deletions cut 5 bases from V and 7 bases from J, with 20 bases between. The CDR3 length is 15 residues. Per the germline V gene, CDR1 is SGHAT and CDR2 is FQNNGV.

The chain recombines TRBV9 with TRBJ1-1; no definite D call. V gave up 3 bases and J gave up 7 bases, with 7 bases separating them. Germline V gene data show CDR1 as SGDLS and CDR2 as YYNGEE. The CDR3 is 11 amino acids. The CDR3 nucleotides are TGTGCCAGCAGCGATACAGTTGAAGCTTTCTTT. Amino acids: CASSDTVEAFF.

The rearrangement uses TRBV2 and TRBJ2-4, with D maybe TRBD2 (6 bases). CDR3 length: 15 amino acids. Germline V gene lookup returns CDR1 SNHLY and CDR2 FYNNEI. V was clipped by 3 bases and J by 7 bases, with 16 bases between them. The CDR3 is CASSESGLGGNIQYF. Written as DNA, the CDR3 is TGTGCCAGCAGTGAGTCGGGCCTGGGGGGTAACATTCAGTACTTC.

The rearrangement uses TRBV7-2 and TRBJ1-5; D is possibly TRBD1 (6 bases). The CDR3 length is 15 residues. The V end lost 0 bases, the J end lost 6 bases, and 12 bases lay between the germline ends. Germline V CDR1 and CDR2: SGHTA, FQGNSA. The CDR3 coding sequence is TGTGCCAGCAGCTTAGCCACAGGGACGGGTCAGCCCCAGCATTTT. Translating gives CASSLATGTGQPQHF.

V and J are TRBV23-1 and TRBJ1-1, with 8 bases matching TRBD1. TRBV23-1 is noted as an ORF with a role that remains uncertain. After removal of 11 bases from V and 4 bases from J, the junction contained 15 bases not matched to a gene. The CDR3 is 15 residues long. The CDR3 nucleotides read TGCGCCCGCCCTGACATACAGGGGGAGCCCACTGAAGCTTTCTTT. Its protein product is CARPDIQGEPTEAFF.

This sequence joins TRBV7-9 and TRBJ1-1; no reliable D call. This CDR3 contains 14 residues. The germline V gene encodes CDR1 SEHNR and CDR2 FQNEAQ (reference sequence). V gave up 0 bases and J gave up 2 bases, with 7 bases separating them. CDR3 sequence: CASSLAPVNTEAFF. The CDR3 DNA reads TGTGCCAGCAGCTTAGCTCCAGTCAACACTGAAGCTTTCTTT.

The chain is built from TRBV19 and TRBJ2-7; TRBD1 aligns across 9 bases. With V trimmed by 5 bases and J by 6 bases, 5 bases remained unmatched. The germline V gene has CDR1 LNHDA and CDR2 SQIVND (reference sequence). The CDR3 runs to 13 residues. The CDR3 coding sequence is TGTGCCAGTAGTGTGGGACAGGGCGGCGAGCAGTACTTC. Protein product: CASSVGQGGEQYF.

This chain links TRBV5-1 with TRBJ2-1; TRBD2 matches at 10 bases. CDR1 and CDR2 (germline): SGHRS, YFSETQ. This CDR3 has 15 residues. J gave up 7 bases and V 1 base, and 5 bases lay outside the gene matches. CDR3: CASSLMASGSNEQFF. The CDR3 nucleotides are TGCGCCAGCAGCTTGATGGCTAGCGGGAGTAATGAGCAGTTCTTC.

The chain recombines TRBV5-4 with TRBJ1-2, with TRBD1 as a possible D gene (5 bases). The CDR3 totals 12 residues. Germline values: CDR1 SGHNT, CDR2 YYREEE (reference sequence). The V gene lost 4 bases and the J gene lost 4 bases, with 8 bases spanning the gap. In nucleotides, the CDR3 is TGTGCCAGCAGCGCCGACAGCTATGGCTACACCTTC. Encoded protein: CASSADSYGYTF.

The chain couples TRBV21-1 to TRBJ1-2. TRBV21-1 is designated a pseudogene. CDR3 size: 13 residues. The CDR3: CASSKVLGRGYTF. CDR3 sequence (DNA): TGTGCCAGCAGCAAAGTACTAGGCCGTGGCTACACCTTC.

The chain couples TRBV28 to TRBJ2-7; 11 bases are shared with TRBD1. V shed 4 bases and J 3 bases; nucleotides not matched to a gene: 17. The CDR3 spans 19 residues. Germline assignment: CDR1 MDHEN and CDR2 SYDVKM. The CDR3 here is CASSSGLGQGVRSVYEQYF. The CDR3 region has the DNA TGTGCCAGCAGTTCAGGTCTGGGACAGGGGGTCCGTAGTGTCTACGAGCAGTACTTC.

The genes are TRBV27 and TRBJ2-6; possible D gene TRBD1, 6 bases. V gave up 5 bases and J gave up 3 bases, with 29 bases separating them. CDR3 length: 21 residues. Germline CDR1 reads MNHEY; CDR2 reads SMNVEV (reference sequence). The CDR3 nucleotides read TGTGCCAGCAGTCTAACCACCCGCCCAGGGGAGACGCGGTTTGGGGCCAACGTCCTGACTTTC. Protein: CASSLTTRPGETRFGANVLTF.

This chain uses TRBV6-5 with TRBJ2-2, with unresolved D. Germline CDR1 MNHEY, CDR2 SVGAGI. This CDR3 has 15 residues. Trimming stripped 7 bases from V and 1 base from J, with 13 bases between. CDR3 coding DNA: TGTGCCAGCACTGTGAGTGCTGAGAACACCGGGGAGCTGTTTTTT. The encoded protein is CASTVSAENTGELFF.

This clone has only one observation. This sequence joins TRBV5-8 and TRBJ2-5, with TRBD2 matching 9 bases. Germline assignment: CDR1 SGHTS and CDR2 YDEGEE. The CDR3 has 16 amino acids. Unmatched junction bases numbered 4, after V lost 0 bases and J lost 1 base. The CDR3 bases are TGTGCCAGCAGCTTGGTACTAGCGGGCTTCCAAGAGACCCAGTACTTC. Amino acid sequence: CASSLVLAGFQETQYF.

The chain joins TRBV5-6 to TRBJ1-5, with a tentative D call TRBD1 (5 bases). Trimming pared 4 bases from V and 0 bases from J, leaving 11 bases between. Germline lookup yields CDR1 SGHDT and CDR2 YYEEEE. The CDR3 length is 15 residues. The CDR3 DNA follows: TGTGCCAGCAGCGCGGGACTATATAGCAATCAGCCCCAGCATTTT. As protein: CASSAGLYSNQPQHF.

V and J are TRBV4-2 and TRBJ1-3; a possible D gene is TRBD1 (5 bases). CDR3 length equals 17 residues. The V gene lost 0 bases and the J gene lost 3 bases, with 15 bases spanning the gap. Looked up from germline, CDR1 is LGHNA and CDR2 is YNFKEQ. Here the CDR3 reads CASSQDQAGNYGNTIYF. Written as DNA, the CDR3 is TGTGCCAGCAGCCAAGATCAGGCAGGGAATTATGGAAACACCATATATTTT.

In this sample, this clone turned up once. The chain combines TRBV7-3 with TRBJ2-2; possibly TRBD2 for D (5 bases). Germline values: CDR1 SGHTA, CDR2 FQGTGA. Trimming shortened V by 0 bases and J by 5 bases, and 7 bases separated the two germline ends. The CDR3 covers 14 residues. The DNA for the CDR3 is TGTGCCAGCAGCTTAACGGGGAGAACCGGGGAGCTGTTTTTT. It specifies CASSLTGRTGELFF.

This chain links TRBV9 with TRBJ1-2; D is undetermined. With 0 bases removed from V and 7 bases from J, the gap between germline ends came to 16 bases. The CDR3 is made up of 15 amino acids. Germline-derived CDR1 and CDR2 are SGDLS and YYNGEE. CDR3 protein: CASSVESGAEVGYTF. CDR3 bases: TGTGCCAGCAGCGTAGAATCCGGCGCGGAAGTTGGCTACACCTTC. The entire variable domain, with the rest obtained from reference TRBV9 and TRBJ1-2, is as follows: DSGVTQTPKHLITATGQRVTLRCSPRSGDLSVYWYQQSLDQGLQFLIQYYNGEERAKGNILERFSAQQFPDLHSELNLSSLELGDSALYFCASSVESGAEVGYTFGSGTRLTVV.

This sequence joins TRBV4-1 and TRBJ2-7; 7 bases fit TRBD2. The CDR3 runs 13 residues. CDR1 is MGHRA, CDR2 YSYEKL, per germline. V shed 4 bases, J shed 2 bases, and the junction held 2 bases outside the gene matches. DNA of the CDR3: TGCGCCAGCAGCCCACGGGAGGCCTACGAGCAGTACTTC. Translation gives CASSPREAYEQYF.

The chain has TRBV7-8 and TRBJ1-3; 8 bases are shared with TRBD1. Germline CDR1 reads SGHVS; CDR2 reads FQNEAQ. The CDR3 spans 15 residues. Trimming took 4 bases from V and 4 from J; bases not matched to a gene: 6. This CDR3 is CASSSGQGSGNTIYF. The CDR3 bases are TGTGCCAGCAGCTCTGGACAGGGTTCGGGAAACACCATATATTTT.

The gene calls are TRBV28 and TRBJ1-2; D possibly corresponds to TRBD1 (6 bases). This CDR3 spans 15 amino acids. V shed 8 bases and J shed 6 bases, with 22 bases lying between them. The germline gives CDR1 MDHEN, CDR2 SYDVKM. The CDR3 region is CASQPRREGEDGYTF. For the CDR3, the DNA is TGTGCCAGCCAACCCCGTAGGGAGGGGGAAGATGGCTACACCTTC.